Below are 19 T cell receptor beta chains sequenced from a single sample in a study of Ad26.COV2.S vaccination and SARS-CoV-2 variants. Documented treatment: around 19 received Ad26.COV2.S at low or high dose, single or two shots; about 5 received placebo; per-sample allocation not given. The study sampled participants on day 63 after the first vaccine or placebo injection. TCRdb keeps only in-frame clones here, not all; method: immunoSEQ multiplex PCR. The sample carries 400,000 or so clones, about 85% recorded once. Specimen: peripheral blood, collected in a trial of Ad26.COV2.S vaccine versus placebo. These receptors were collected from a person aged 18-65 years who received the Ad26.COV2.S COVID-19 vaccine or a placebo.

Comments on this clone: One junction end disagrees with the germline gene, perhaps due to a read error. The CDR3 sequence is CASSIAVSHIYNEQFF. CDR3 DNA: TGTGCCAGCAGCATAGCCGTGTCACACATCTACAATGAGCAGTTCTTC. This sequence joins TRBV11-1 and TRBJ2-1; D is uncertain. The germline V gene encodes CDR1 SGHAT and CDR2 FQDESV (reference sequence). This CDR3 contains 16 residues.

J is TRBJ1-1 and V is TRBV25-1, with D tentatively TRBD1 (5 bases). The ends were cut back, 3 bases at V and 4 bases at J, with 18 bases in the middle. Looked up from germline, CDR1 is MGHDK and CDR2 is SYGVNS. This CDR3 is built from 16 residues. The CDR3 region is CASSDAPLGGSTEAFF. The CDR3 DNA reads TGTGCCAGCAGTGACGCTCCTTTGGGGGGTAGCACTGAAGCTTTCTTT. Combining the CDR3 with reference TRBV25-1 and TRBJ1-1 gives the whole variable domain EADIYQTPRYLVIGTGKKITLECSQTMGHDKMYWYQQDPGMELHLIHYSYGVNSTEKGDLSSESTVSRIRTEHFPLTLESARPSHTSQYLCASSDAPLGGSTEAFFGQGTRLTVV.

A single count supports this clone. J is TRBJ1-1 and V is TRBV6-1, with D possibly matching TRBD1 (6 bases). CDR3 length: 17 residues. Germline values: CDR1 MNHNS, CDR2 SASEGT. The germline V and J ends were trimmed by 3 bases and 1 base, with 18 bases remaining between them. CDR3: CASSDPPGAGTNTEAFF. The CDR3 nucleotides are TGTGCCAGCAGTGATCCCCCAGGGGCCGGTACGAACACTGAAGCTTTCTTT.

The V call is TRBV19, the J call TRBJ2-1; possible D gene TRBD1, 6 bases. Trimming removed 7 bases from V and 5 bases from J, with 12 bases in between. CDR1 and CDR2 from the germline V gene are LNHDA and SQIVND (reference sequence). This CDR3 is 13 amino acids long. CDR3 residues: CASNGGRNNEQFF. The CDR3 nucleotides read TGTGCCAGTAATGGGGGCCGTAACAATGAGCAGTTCTTC.

V gene TRBV5-8 combines with J gene TRBJ1-5, with no clear D. The CDR3 has 15 residues. Germline loops: CDR1 SGHTS, CDR2 YDEGEE. With 0 bases removed from V and 3 bases from J, the gap between germline ends came to 10 bases. CDR3 in amino acids: CASSLDPRSNQPQHF. The DNA for the CDR3 is TGTGCCAGCAGCTTGGATCCCAGGTCCAATCAGCCCCAGCATTTT.

V is TRBV19 and J is TRBJ1-2; no reliable D call. Germline-derived CDR1 and CDR2 are LNHDA and SQIVND (reference sequence). The CDR3 is 16 amino acids. V was cut by 5 bases and J by 3 bases, with 19 bases left in between. The chain's CDR3 is CASSPPRIGGHYGYTF. The CDR3 region has the DNA TGTGCCAGTAGTCCCCCCCGGATCGGAGGGCACTATGGCTACACCTTC. The full variable domain, completed using reference TRBV19 and TRBJ1-2, is DGGITQSPKYLFRKEGQNVTLSCEQNLNHDAMYWYRQDPGQGLRLIYYSQIVNDFQKGDIAEGYSVSREKKESFPLTVTSAQKNPTAFYLCASSPPRIGGHYGYTFGSGTRLTVV.

The V gene is TRBV7-2, the J gene TRBJ2-3, with TRBD2 identical over 8 bases. Germline V CDR1 and CDR2: SGHTA, FQGNSA. The V and J ends lost 3 bases and 5 bases, in that order; junction bases with no gene match: 7. The CDR3 contains 15 residues. The CDR3 region has the DNA TGTGCCAGCAGCTTCGGGGGGGGGCTAGGAGATACGCAGTATTTT. It encodes CASSFGGGLGDTQYF.

The genes are TRBV2 and TRBJ1-4, with TRBD1 identical over 7 bases. CDR3 length: 12 residues. Germline V gene sequence: CDR1 SNHLY, CDR2 FYNNEI. Trimming took 4 bases from V and 10 from J; bases not matched to a gene: 3. The CDR3 reads CASSVEGAKLFF. The DNA for the CDR3 is TGTGCCAGCAGTGTAGAGGGGGCAAAACTGTTTTTT.

The chain has TRBV6-5 and TRBJ1-1; perhaps TRBD1 as D (5 bases). CDR1 is MNHEY and CDR2 is SVGAGI in the germline V gene. The germline V and J ends were trimmed by 2 bases and 9 bases, with 10 bases remaining between them. The CDR3 has 12 amino acids. CDR3 nucleotides: TGTGCCAGCAGTTACACCCAGGGTCAAGCTTTCTTT. Amino acids: CASSYTQGQAFF.

V and J are TRBV18 and TRBJ2-1; possible D gene TRBD1, 6 bases. This CDR3 region has 16 residues. V was clipped by 0 bases and J by 0 bases, with 9 bases between them. The germline CDR1 and CDR2 sequences are KGHSH and LQKENI. The CDR3 DNA is TGTGCCAGCTCACCACCTGACAGGAGCTCCTACAATGAGCAGTTCTTC. It codes for CASSPPDRSSYNEQFF.

The genes are TRBV27 and TRBJ1-1; 8 bases fit TRBD1. Unmatched junction bases numbered 5, after V lost 0 bases and J lost 5 bases. Germline V lookup: CDR1 MNHEY, CDR2 SMNVEV (reference sequence). The CDR3 sequence is 15 residues long. CDR3 DNA sequence: TGTGCCAGCAGTTTATCGCGGACAGGGAGGACTGAAGCTTTCTTT. It specifies CASSLSRTGRTEAFF.

The CDR3 nucleotides are TGTGCCAGCAGCCAAGAAGGAGGGTCCTACGAGCAGTACTTC. This codes for CASSQEGGSYEQYF. V usage is TRBV3-1 (or the pseudogene TRBV3-2) and J usage is TRBJ2-7; D may be TRBD2 (6 bases). V shed 0 bases and J shed 1 base, with 7 bases lying between them. Germline values: CDR1 LGHDT, CDR2 YNNKEL (reference sequence). The CDR3 is 14 amino acids.

This clone turned up a few times. The chain joins TRBV4-1 to TRBJ1-6; D is unclear. This CDR3 contains 17 residues. V was shortened by 1 base and J by 0 bases, with 10 bases between the two germline ends. Germline V gives CDR1 MGHRA, CDR2 YSYEKL. CDR3 protein: CASSQGAVSSYNSPLHF. Written as DNA, the CDR3 is TGCGCCAGCAGCCAAGGGGCCGTTAGCTCCTATAATTCACCCCTCCACTTT.

Written as DNA, the CDR3 is TGTGCCAGCAGTTACTGGGACAGCCGCTCTGGAAACACCATATATTTT. Residues: CASSYWDSRSGNTIYF. V usage is TRBV6-2 or TRBV6-3 and J usage is TRBJ1-3; 7 positions agree with TRBD1. Per the germline V gene, CDR1 is MNHEY and CDR2 is SVGEGT. V lost 1 base to trimming and J lost 0 bases; unmatched junction nucleotides: 3. The length of the CDR3 is 16 residues.

This sequence joins TRBV10-1 and TRBJ2-1, with 10 bases that match TRBD2. V lost 2 bases and J lost 6; bases outside the gene matches: 7. Germline loops: CDR1 WNHNN, CDR2 SYGVQD (reference sequence). CDR3 length: 16 residues. The CDR3 bases are TGCGCCAGCAGTGAGACTAGCGGGGTTCGAATCAATGAGCAGTTCTTC. Protein sequence: CASSETSGVRINEQFF.

The rearrangement uses TRBV9 and TRBJ1-1; D is unclear. The CDR3 covers 13 residues. V lost 0 bases to trimming and J lost 2 bases, with 5 bases between them. Germline-derived CDR1 and CDR2 are SGDLS and YYNGEE. In nucleotides, the CDR3 is TGTGCCAGCAGCGTAGTGGTAAACACTGAAGCTTTCTTT. Amino acid sequence: CASSVVVNTEAFF.

V and J are TRBV3-1 (or the pseudogene TRBV3-2) and TRBJ1-5, with D perhaps matching TRBD1 (5 bases). Germline V CDR1 and CDR2: LGHDT, YNNKEL (reference sequence). The length of the CDR3 is 14 residues. V was trimmed by 4 bases and J by 1 base, leaving 8 bases between them. DNA of the CDR3: TGTGCCAGCAGCCGCGGGGGGAGCAATCAGCCCCAGCATTTT. Translated, it gives CASSRGGSNQPQHF.

The rearrangement links TRBV4-1 to TRBJ1-1, with D tentatively TRBD1 (6 bases). The germline V gene has CDR1 MGHRA and CDR2 YSYEKL. V lost 2 bases to trimming and J lost 8 bases, with 12 bases between them. CDR3 length: 13 residues. In nucleotides, the CDR3 is TGCGCCAGCAGCCAAACAGGGTTGGGGGAAGCTTTCTTT. This sequence encodes CASSQTGLGEAFF.

This clone was recorded once. The V call is TRBV5-4, the J call TRBJ2-1, with a possible D match to TRBD2 (6 bases). CDR1 is SGHNT and CDR2 is YYREEE in the germline V gene (reference sequence). The V and J ends lost 3 bases and 10 bases respectively, with 14 bases between them. This CDR3 is built from 13 residues. CDR3 in amino acids: CASSSGGSGEQFF. The CDR3 nucleotides read TGTGCCAGCAGCTCCGGAGGGTCGGGGGAGCAGTTCTTC.